This passage covers 23 T cell receptor beta chains from one sample sequenced in a study of T cell responses to AZD1222 COVID-19 vaccine (dated by TCRdb to 2020 to 2023). Libraries were prepared through the immunoSEQ multiplex PCR assay. Entries here come from immuneACCESS through TCRdb and include only in-frame sequences with V and J called. Some clones fail to appear in such tables; in the studies checked, an unresolved V gene covers under half of the shortfall, and the cause of the remainder is unknown. Within this sample are 100,000 to 150,000 clones, with 86% of them counted one time only. The ten most abundant clones make up more than 20% of the sample. This sample's time point label indicates: baseline before first vaccination. The input for sequencing was peripheral blood, taken on day 0 of AZD1222 vaccination. The receptors were gathered from an adult in good health.

This clone occurred a few times. The gene calls are TRBV5-6 and TRBJ1-5; weak D call: TRBD1 (5 bases). V lost 0 bases and J lost 7, with 14 bases in between. The CDR3 consists of 15 residues. From germline, CDR1 is SGHDT and CDR2 YYEEEE. CDR3 sequence: CASSLGAGGRQPQHF. CDR3 nucleotide sequence: TGTGCCAGCAGCTTGGGTGCGGGGGGACGCCAGCCCCAGCATTTT.

The rearrangement joins TRBV28 to TRBJ1-2; perhaps TRBD1 as D (5 bases). CDR1 and CDR2 (germline): MDHEN, SYDVKM. CDR3 length: 12 residues. V lost 3 bases and J lost 14, with 16 bases in between. The CDR3 DNA follows: TGTGCCAGCAGTTTTGTAGGGGTCCCTGGAACCTTC. Its translation: CASSFVGVPGTF.

The count of this clone is one. This chain uses TRBV5-4 with TRBJ1-5; D is unclear. The germline V gene has CDR1 SGHNT and CDR2 YYREEE (reference sequence). The CDR3 is made up of 12 amino acids. Trimming cost V 3 bases and J 8 bases, with 9 bases left between them. The DNA for the CDR3 is TGTGCCAGCAGCTCCCCAGGTGAGCCCCAGCATTTT. Protein sequence: CASSSPGEPQHF.

This clone occurred a few times. The genes are TRBV7-2 and TRBJ1-1, with 11 bases fitting TRBD1. Germline CDR1 is SGHTA and CDR2 is FQGNSA. The CDR3 covers 16 residues. V lost 3 bases, J lost 0 bases, and 3 bases stayed unmatched. DNA of the CDR3: TGTGCCAGCAGCTTTCGGACAGGGGGCTTGAACACTGAAGCTTTCTTT. Translated: CASSFRTGGLNTEAFF. The entire variable domain, with the rest obtained from reference TRBV7-2 and TRBJ1-1, is as follows: GAGVSQSPSNKVTEKGKDVELRCDPISGHTALYWYRQSLGQGLEFLIYFQGNSAPDKSGLPSDRFSAERTGGSVSTLTIQRTQQEDSAVYLCASSFRTGGLNTEAFFGQGTRLTVV.

V gene TRBV6-5 combines with J gene TRBJ1-2; no firm D call. This CDR3 spans 15 amino acids. Germline CDR1 is MNHEY and CDR2 is SVGAGI. V was clipped by 6 bases and J by 6 bases, with 20 bases between them. CDR3 protein: CASRPHGGDSDGYTF. DNA of the CDR3: TGTGCCAGCAGGCCCCACGGTGGAGACTCGGATGGCTACACCTTC.

The rearrangement links TRBV30 to TRBJ2-5; a weak D match, TRBD2 (7 bases). This CDR3 has 14 residues. Looked up from germline, CDR1 is GTSNPN and CDR2 is SVGIG (reference sequence). The ends were cut back, 3 bases at V and 5 bases at J, with 16 bases in the middle. The CDR3 DNA is TGTGCCTGGAGAGGGGGGGGCTCTTATGAGACCCAGTACTTC. As protein: CAWRGGGSYETQYF.

The chain carries TRBV11-2 and TRBJ2-2; 11 nucleotides align to TRBD1. J lost 6 bases, V lost 5 bases, and 8 bases had no gene match. Germline CDR1 is SGHAT and CDR2 is FQNNGV. This CDR3 spans 16 amino acids. The CDR3 is CASSPRRGQGAGELFF. DNA for the CDR3: TGTGCCAGCAGCCCACGGAGGGGACAGGGGGCCGGGGAGCTGTTTTTT.

The genes are TRBV27 and TRBJ2-3; D gene uncertain. The germline gives CDR1 MNHEY, CDR2 SMNVEV (reference sequence). V was shortened by 8 bases and J by 3 bases, with 6 bases between the two germline ends. CDR3 length: 11 residues. This chain's CDR3 is CASGNTDTQYF. As DNA, the CDR3 is TGTGCCAGCGGCAATACAGATACGCAGTATTTT.

J is TRBJ1-1 and V is TRBV24-1; D is uncertain. Trimming pared 2 bases from V and 1 base from J, leaving 10 bases between. The CDR3 is made up of 15 amino acids. Germline values: CDR1 KGHDR, CDR2 SFDVKD. CDR3 nucleotides: TGTGCCACCAGTGATTCTGGGGTGGCGAACACTGAAGCTTTCTTT. As protein: CATSDSGVANTEAFF.

In DNA form, the CDR3 reads TGTGCCAGCAGCGACCAACGACAGGGGGCGAACTATGGCTACACCTTC. Translation: CASSDQRQGANYGYTF. V gene TRBV9 combines with J gene TRBJ1-2, with 10 bases that match TRBD1. The V gene's germline CDR1 is SGDLS and CDR2 YYNGEE. V was pared by 3 bases and J by 2 bases, with 7 bases of the junction left unmatched. The CDR3 spans 16 residues.

This clone was picked up one time. This chain uses TRBV7-9 with TRBJ1-2; D is ambiguous. V lost 2 bases to trimming and J lost 6 bases, with 13 bases between them. In germline, CDR1 is SEHNR, CDR2 FQNEAQ (reference sequence). The CDR3 covers 14 residues. The CDR3 nucleotides read TGTGCCAGCAGCTTACCGGGTCAGATAGATGGCTACACCTTC. Amino acids: CASSLPGQIDGYTF.

The genes are TRBV30 and TRBJ1-3; D is undetermined. The germline CDR1 and CDR2 sequences are GTSNPN and SVGIG (reference sequence). Trimming stripped 3 bases from V and 1 base from J, with 13 bases between. This CDR3 region has 15 residues. This chain's CDR3 is CAWRTPSRSGNTIYF. CDR3 sequence (DNA): TGTGCCTGGAGAACGCCGAGTAGATCTGGAAACACCATATATTTT.

The chain links TRBV14 to TRBJ2-7, with D unresolved. The germline V and J ends were trimmed by 5 bases and 2 bases, with 10 bases remaining between them. The CDR3 totals 13 residues. Germline-derived CDR1 and CDR2 are SGHDN and FVKESK. The CDR3 region has the DNA TGTGCCAGCAGCGTTGGGGAAGCCTACGAGCAGTACTTC. It encodes CASSVGEAYEQYF.

As regards this clone: The same CDR3 arises from other DNA sequences in this sample as well. This chain connects TRBV19 to TRBJ1-1; no clear D gene. Germline V gives CDR1 LNHDA, CDR2 SQIVND (reference sequence). This CDR3 spans 13 amino acids. The V end was cut by 1 base, the J end by 1 base, with 4 bases between. Here the CDR3 reads CASSIGGNTEAFF. The CDR3 DNA is TGTGCCAGTAGTATAGGAGGGAACACTGAAGCTTTCTTT.

This sequence joins TRBV9 and TRBJ2-5; the match to TRBD2 covers 15 bases. J gave up 4 bases and V 4 bases, and 2 bases lay outside the gene matches. The CDR3 runs to 15 residues. Germline values: CDR1 SGDLS, CDR2 YYNGEE. The CDR3 sequence is CASSTGLAGGETQYF. CDR3 coding DNA: TGTGCCAGCAGCACGGGACTAGCGGGGGGAGAGACCCAGTACTTC.

A note on this clone: The same CDR3 is also encoded by other DNA sequences in this sample. The V call is TRBV29-1, the J call TRBJ1-1; D might be TRBD1 (5 bases). Germline V gene lookup returns CDR1 SQVTM and CDR2 ANQGSEA. This CDR3 has 10 amino acids. With 7 bases removed from V and 4 bases from J, the gap between germline ends came to 7 bases. The CDR3 here is CSGGGTEAFF. The CDR3 DNA reads as TGCAGCGGGGGGGGCACTGAAGCTTTCTTT.

This clone was seen a few times. The chain joins TRBV19 to TRBJ2-7; TRBD1 might be the D (5 bases). Trimming took off 5 bases at V and 1 base at J, with 12 bases between the two ends. The CDR3 loop spans 14 amino acids. CDR1 LNHDA and CDR2 SQIVND come from the germline V gene (reference sequence). The CDR3 sequence: CASSSRTNSYEQYF. CDR3 nucleotide sequence: TGTGCCAGTAGTTCCCGGACAAATTCCTACGAGCAGTACTTC.

This chain joins TRBV7-3 and TRBJ1-2; 7 positions agree with TRBD1. The CDR3 consists of 14 residues. The junction had 6 bases not matched to a gene; V was cut back by 7 bases and J by 1 base. Germline V gives CDR1 SGHTA, CDR2 FQGTGA. The CDR3 nucleotides are TGTGCCAGCATCACCAACAGGGGTAACTATGGCTACACCTTC. Residues: CASITNRGNYGYTF. The full variable domain, with the rest looked up from reference TRBV7-3 and TRBJ1-2, is GAGVSQTPSNKVTEKGKYVELRCDPISGHTALYWYRQSLGQGPEFLIYFQGTGAADDSGLPNDRFFAVRPEGSVSTLKIQRTERGDSAVYLCASITNRGNYGYTFGSGTRLTVV.

The V call is TRBV10-3, the J call TRBJ1-1; the D gene is possibly TRBD1 (5 bases). The germline V gene encodes CDR1 ENHRY and CDR2 SYGVKD. V shed 0 bases and J shed 3 bases, with 11 bases lying between them. This CDR3 comprises 15 residues. The CDR3 sequence is CAISESQGSDTEAFF. The CDR3 DNA follows: TGTGCCATCAGTGAGTCTCAGGGAAGCGACACTGAAGCTTTCTTT.

This clone was picked up a small number of times. The CDR3 DNA reads as TGCGCCAGCAGCCAAGATAGGTTTACAGGGGGCGGCGAGCAGTACTTC. Its translation is CASSQDRFTGGGEQYF. This rearrangement joins TRBV4-3 to TRBJ2-7; 9 positions agree with TRBD1. Germline V CDR1 and CDR2: LGHNA, YSLEER. With V trimmed by 0 bases and J by 6 bases, 9 bases remained unmatched. The CDR3 covers 16 residues.

This sequence joins TRBV28 and TRBJ2-5, with 8 bases fitting TRBD2. The CDR3 has 15 residues. Trimming cost V 7 bases and J 5 bases; bases outside gene matches: 12. Germline V CDR1 and CDR2: MDHEN, SYDVKM. The chain's CDR3 is CASTRPGLGGETQYF. The CDR3 coding sequence is TGTGCCAGCACCCGCCCGGGACTAGGGGGGGAGACCCAGTACTTC.

This CDR3 reads CASSLGTGQSKNIQYF. The CDR3, as DNA: TGTGCCAGCAGTTTAGGTACGGGGCAATCCAAAAACATTCAGTACTTC. The J gene is TRBJ2-4, the V gene TRBV28, with D perhaps matching TRBD1 or TRBD2 (5 bases each). The germline V gene encodes CDR1 MDHEN and CDR2 SYDVKM. CDR3 length: 16 amino acids. V lost 2 bases, J lost 2 bases, and 13 bases lay in between.

The rearrangement joins TRBV9 to TRBJ1-6; D not certain. The germline CDR1 and CDR2 sequences are SGDLS and YYNGEE. V was shortened by 0 bases and J by 2 bases, with 9 bases between the two germline ends. The CDR3 has 16 residues. The CDR3 sequence: CASSVGGNPYNSPLHF. The DNA of the CDR3 is TGTGCCAGCAGCGTAGGGGGAAATCCCTATAATTCACCCCTCCACTTT. Full variable domain (remainder filled in from reference TRBV9 and TRBJ1-6): DSGVTQTPKHLITATGQRVTLRCSPRSGDLSVYWYQQSLDQGLQFLIQYYNGEERAKGNILERFSAQQFPDLHSELNLSSLELGDSALYFCASSVGGNPYNSPLHFGNGTRLTVT.